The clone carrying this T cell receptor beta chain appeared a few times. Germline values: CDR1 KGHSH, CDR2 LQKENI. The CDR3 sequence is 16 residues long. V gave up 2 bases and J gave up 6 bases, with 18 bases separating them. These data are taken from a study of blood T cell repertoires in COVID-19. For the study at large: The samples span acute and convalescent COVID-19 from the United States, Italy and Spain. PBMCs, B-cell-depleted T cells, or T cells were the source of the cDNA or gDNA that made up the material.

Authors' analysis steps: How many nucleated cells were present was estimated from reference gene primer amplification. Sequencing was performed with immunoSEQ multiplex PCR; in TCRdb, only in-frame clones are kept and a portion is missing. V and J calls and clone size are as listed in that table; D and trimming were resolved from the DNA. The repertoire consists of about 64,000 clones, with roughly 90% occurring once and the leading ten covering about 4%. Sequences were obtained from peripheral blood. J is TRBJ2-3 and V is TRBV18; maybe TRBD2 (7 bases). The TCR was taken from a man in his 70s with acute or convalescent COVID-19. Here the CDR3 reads CASSPRGTTLGDTQYF. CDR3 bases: TGTGCCAGCTCACCAAGGGGGACTACCCTAGGGGATACGCAGTATTTT.